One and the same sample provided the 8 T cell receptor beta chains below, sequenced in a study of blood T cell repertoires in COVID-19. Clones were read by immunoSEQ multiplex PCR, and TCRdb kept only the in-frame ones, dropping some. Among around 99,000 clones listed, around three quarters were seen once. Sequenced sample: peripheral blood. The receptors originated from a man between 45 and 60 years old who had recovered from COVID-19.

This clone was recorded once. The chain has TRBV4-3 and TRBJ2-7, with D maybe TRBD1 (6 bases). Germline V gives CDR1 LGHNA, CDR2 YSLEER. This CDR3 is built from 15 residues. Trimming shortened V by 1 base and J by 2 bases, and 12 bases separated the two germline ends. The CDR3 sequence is CASSQVPQGTYEQYF. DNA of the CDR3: TGCGCCAGCAGCCAAGTTCCACAGGGAACCTACGAGCAGTACTTC.

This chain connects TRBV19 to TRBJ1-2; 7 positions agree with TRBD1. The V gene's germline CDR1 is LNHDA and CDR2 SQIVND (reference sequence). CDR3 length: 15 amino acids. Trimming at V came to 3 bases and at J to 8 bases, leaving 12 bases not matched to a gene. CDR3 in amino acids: CASSMDRPPRGGYTF. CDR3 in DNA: TGTGCCAGTAGTATGGACAGGCCTCCCCGTGGGGGCTACACCTTC.

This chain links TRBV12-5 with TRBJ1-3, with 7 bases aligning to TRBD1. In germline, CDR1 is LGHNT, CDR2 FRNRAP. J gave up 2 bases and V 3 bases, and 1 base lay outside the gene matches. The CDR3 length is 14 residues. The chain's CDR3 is CASGFTGAGNTIYF. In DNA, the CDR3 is TGTGCTAGTGGTTTTACAGGGGCTGGAAACACCATATATTTT. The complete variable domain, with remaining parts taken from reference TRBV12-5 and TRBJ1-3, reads DARVTQTPRHKVTEMGQEVTMRCQPILGHNTVFWYRQTMMQGLELLAYFRNRAPLDDSGMPKDRFSAEMPDATLATLKIQPSEPRDSAVYFCASGFTGAGNTIYFGEGSWLTVV.

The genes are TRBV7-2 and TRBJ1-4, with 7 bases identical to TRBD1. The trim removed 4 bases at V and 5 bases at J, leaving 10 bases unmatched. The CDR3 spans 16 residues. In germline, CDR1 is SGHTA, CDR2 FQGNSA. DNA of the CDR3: TGTGCCAGCAGCTCCCTGGGTACAGGGGAAAATGAAAAACTGTTTTTT. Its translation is CASSSLGTGENEKLFF.

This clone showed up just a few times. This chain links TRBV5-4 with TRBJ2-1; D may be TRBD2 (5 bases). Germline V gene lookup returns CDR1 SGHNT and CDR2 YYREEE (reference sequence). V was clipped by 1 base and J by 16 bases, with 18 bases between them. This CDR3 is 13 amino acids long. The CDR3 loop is CASSLYVTGEPFF. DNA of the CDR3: TGTGCCAGCAGCTTGTATGTGACTGGGGAGCCTTTCTTC.

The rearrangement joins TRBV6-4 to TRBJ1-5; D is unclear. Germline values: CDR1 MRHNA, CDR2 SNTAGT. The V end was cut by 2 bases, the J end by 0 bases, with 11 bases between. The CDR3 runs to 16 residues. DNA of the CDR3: TGTGCCAGCAGTGACAGGTGGCACTATAGCAATCAGCCCCAGCATTTT. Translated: CASSDRWHYSNQPQHF.

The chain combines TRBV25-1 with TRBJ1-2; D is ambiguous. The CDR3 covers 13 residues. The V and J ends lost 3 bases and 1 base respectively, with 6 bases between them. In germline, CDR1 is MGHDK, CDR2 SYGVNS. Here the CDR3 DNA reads TGTGCCAGCAGTGACCCCGTTAACTATGGCTACACCTTC. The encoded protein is CASSDPVNYGYTF.

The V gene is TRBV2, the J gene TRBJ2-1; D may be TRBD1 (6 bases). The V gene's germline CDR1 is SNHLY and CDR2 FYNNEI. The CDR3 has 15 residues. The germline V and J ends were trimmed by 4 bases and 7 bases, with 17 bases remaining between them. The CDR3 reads CASSVEGGFGNEQFF. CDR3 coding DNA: TGTGCCAGCAGTGTGGAAGGGGGATTTGGAAATGAGCAGTTCTTC.